This T cell receptor (beta chain) originates from a study of sequential checkpoint blockade in melanoma. General observations from the study: For nivolumab-first patients, baseline tumor clonality was associated with response.

Libraries were prepared by immunoSEQ multiplex PCR; TCRdb keeps only in-frame clonotypes and omits some of them. The sample has over 10,000 clones, around 23% seen once; the top ten hold approximately 6.1%. This CDR3 is 15 amino acids long. V dropped 1 base and J dropped 3 bases, with 10 bases sitting between them. CDR1 SGHNT and CDR2 YENEEA come from the germline V gene. Documented treatment: randomized to nivolumab then ipilimumab (arm A) or the reverse (arm B). As regards this clone: Its cognate antigen is unknown.

The starting material was tumor tissue (inferred from file names), obtained from a patient given nivolumab and ipilimumab in sequence. This sequence joins TRBV11-3 and TRBJ1-5; D not certain. This TCR derives from a human donor with melanoma. Here the CDR3 reads CASSLGVGSNQPQHF. The CDR3 DNA is TGTGCCAGCAGCTTAGGGGTCGGTTCCAATCAGCCCCAGCATTTT.